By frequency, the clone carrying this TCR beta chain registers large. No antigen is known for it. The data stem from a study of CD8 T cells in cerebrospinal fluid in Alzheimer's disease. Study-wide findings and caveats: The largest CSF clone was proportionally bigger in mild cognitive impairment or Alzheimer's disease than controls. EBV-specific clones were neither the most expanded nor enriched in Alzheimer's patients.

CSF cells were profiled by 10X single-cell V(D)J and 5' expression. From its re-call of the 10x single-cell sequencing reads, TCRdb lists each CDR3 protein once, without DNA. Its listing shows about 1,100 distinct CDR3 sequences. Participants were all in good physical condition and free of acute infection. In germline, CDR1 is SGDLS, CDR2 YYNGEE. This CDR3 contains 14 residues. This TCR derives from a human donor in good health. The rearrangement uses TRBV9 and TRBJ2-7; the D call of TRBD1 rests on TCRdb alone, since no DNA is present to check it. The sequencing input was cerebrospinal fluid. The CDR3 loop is CASSVGTVRGEQYF.